This TCR beta chain was documented in a study of T-cell memory formation after mild COVID-19. This clonotype was found a few times. Each CDR3 protein gets one entry after TCRdb re-called the 5' RACE reads with MiXCR. The repertoire holds fewer than 200,000 distinct CDR3 sequences, with about 20% as singletons. The CDR3 extends over 14 amino acids. With V trimmed by 4 bases and J by 5 bases, 9 bases remained unmatched. Per germline, CDR1 SGHDT and CDR2 YYEEEE. V usage is TRBV5-6 and J usage is TRBJ2-7; 7 nucleotides match TRBD2. This TCR was sampled from an adult woman who had mild COVID-19 (a few samples of this study predate the infection). Cell type and time point are not known. Specimen: PBMCs or a T cell subset sorted from them (not recorded which). The CDR3 reads CASSPVGGFHEQYF. The DNA of the CDR3 is TGTGCCAGCAGCCCGGTGGGGGGGTTTCACGAGCAGTACTTC.